This entry concerns a single T cell receptor beta chain. Which antigen it targets is not known. There are no base qualities to consult, and no much larger clone falls within one base. Using the deep immunoSEQ assay, multiplex PCR amplified TCR CDR3 regions from genomic DNA. Extracted genomic DNA from each cell subset was distributed evenly across all wells of several immunoSEQ 96-well plates, and each plate was treated as a replicate. Each replicate PCR for sorted subsets received about 200 ng genomic DNA, equal to tens of thousands of T cell genomes. Purified libraries were measured with a Qubit 3.0 fluorometer, size-checked on a Bioanalyzer 2100, and measured again with the KAPA Library Quantification kit. Each immunoSEQ 96-well plate was sequenced on its own single-read 150-cycle Illumina NextSeq 550 flow cell. The authors' pipeline ran thus. Because only junctional sequences without quality scores were contained in the immunoSEQ output, filtering matching that applied to full-length reads could not be performed. Sequences were annotated with PyIR, a Python wrapper for IgBLAST v1.9, and V/J genes and CDR3 were assigned using IMGT germline references. Reads were filtered out if the reads had weak V/J assignments (E-value above 1e-6), no CDR3, stop codons, out-of-frame junctions, or ambiguous translated residues. A V3J clonotype was defined by an identical inferred V gene, J gene, and CDR3 amino acid sequence. To compute the percentage overlap between repertoires, the number of shared unique clonotypes was divided by the size of the smaller repertoire. RTK rarefaction, the Chao1 estimator, and Recon v2.1 estimates of unobserved clonotypes were used to assess repertoire richness. OLGA was used to compute generation probabilities for all TCRbeta clonotypes that the gDNA method yielded from a few donors. As stored in TCRdb, this immuneACCESS dataset retains in-frame rearrangements with V and J assigned. A fraction of the clones does not appear; measured against another copy, unresolved V genes explain less than half of the discrepancy, and the remainder lacks a known reason. D and trimming were read from the DNA, whereas the V and J calls and clone size are those reported in that table. Within this sample are millions of clones, with more than 85% of them counted one time only. About 0.37% of the sample belongs to the ten largest clones.

The data were obtained in a study of shared clonotypes between healthy human individuals (dated by TCRdb to 2020 to 2022). About the investigation overall: The cohort comprised two women and a few men aged 18 to 49 years. For each donor, CD4 naive and CD4 memory were each run on three plates, CD8 naive on two plates, and CD8 memory on one plate. The study deeply sequenced blood TCR repertoires of about 5 healthy adults to estimate repertoire size and the extent of clonotype sharing between individuals. Between about 0.94 and 10 billion PBMCs per donor were obtained by leukapheresis. To increase sequencing depth and limit assay-specific biases, different laboratories used diverse techniques to prepare libraries and sequence TCR repertoires.

Paper-wide results and their limitations: Naive subsets generally had larger estimated clonotype richness than memory subsets did. Even with the large sequencing depth, rarefaction of the sorted-subset datasets indicated that sequencing was incomplete. Across four donors, about 4.5% of naive CD4, more than 3% of naive CD8, around 2.1% of memory CD4, and 0.4% of memory CD8 clonotypes were shared. Only blood was sampled, and tissue TCR repertoires likely differ from those in blood. Compared with non-shared clonotypes, the clonotypes found in all four sorted-subset donors had higher generation probabilities. Pairwise subsampling indicated that sequencing depth was expected to affect the degree of clonotype sharing among donors. Because the study included a small number of donors, the genetic and exposure-history diversity represented was limited.

CDR1 and CDR2, per the germline V gene, are SGHDT and YYEEEE. The CDR3 has 13 amino acids, counting the end cysteine and phenylalanine. Solely the CDR3 DNA is kept, with 39 bases framed from the first base. V ends up 3 bases short and J 8 bases short, with an unmatched junction base count of 2. Donors were healthy HIV-negative adults with no recently reported acute infections or vaccinations. Every donor was a Caucasian adult residing in Nashville, Tennessee, USA. Magnetic negative selection was used to enrich CD4+ T cells, after which naive cells were positively selected on CD45RA and the negative fraction became the memory subset. After blood collection by leukapheresis, PBMCs were isolated using Ficoll-Histopaque density gradient centrifugation and then cryopreserved in the vapor phase of liquid nitrogen. Analytical flow cytometry was used to check the purity and quantity of each magnetically sorted T cell population. From each sorted fraction, genomic DNA was isolated and quantified by UV absorbance on a Nanodrop 2000c.

What was sequenced was naive CD4+ T cells from PBMCs. The cell subset or site label, read with the paper, signifies: CD45RA+ positively selected. The sequence was obtained from a man aged 18 to 29 in good health. Some clones in this sample may be carry-over from other donors' samples. The rearranged segments are TRBV5-6 and TRBJ2-6; 7 junctional bases match TRBD1. The DNA is TGTGCCAGCAGCTCGACAGGGACCAACGTCCTGACTTTC. Its translation is CASSSTGTNVLTF. The CDR3 plus the reference TRBV5-6 and TRBJ2-6 genes for the other parts give the full variable domain: DAGVTQSPTHLIKTRGQQVTLRCSPKSGHDTVSWYQQALGQGPQFIFQYYEEEERQRGNFPDRFSGHQFPNYSSELNVNALLLGDSALYLCASSSTGTNVLTFGAGSRLTVL.